The 8 T cell receptor beta chains below were found in one sample sequenced in a study of technical replicates of blood from a few donors. Libraries were prepared by immunoSEQ multiplex PCR; TCRdb keeps only in-frame clonotypes and omits some of them. The data contain fewer than 85,000 clones, 80% to 95% of them seen just once; the ten biggest clones take up 0.41%. The specimen was T cells isolated from PBMCs. Receptor source: a human donor in good health.

V is TRBV5-1 and J is TRBJ1-1, with D unclear. The V end lost 3 bases, the J end lost 6 bases, and 6 bases lay between the germline ends. CDR3 length: 11 amino acids. Germline V gives CDR1 SGHRS, CDR2 YFSETQ. CDR3 coding DNA: TGCGCCAGCAGCTCGGGGTCTGAAGCTTTCTTT. Protein product: CASSSGSEAFF.

The chain carries TRBV2 and TRBJ1-4; no reliable D call. CDR3 length: 15 amino acids. V lost 4 bases and J lost 5, with 14 bases in between. Germline CDR1 and CDR2: SNHLY and FYNNEI. CDR3 protein: CASSGAITLNEKLFF. The CDR3, as DNA: TGTGCCAGCAGTGGGGCGATAACACTGAATGAAAAACTGTTTTTT. The complete variable domain, with remaining parts taken from reference TRBV2 and TRBJ1-4, reads EPEVTQTPSHQVTQMGQEVILRCVPISNHLYFYWYRQILGQKVEFLVSFYNNEISEKSEIFDDQFSVERPDGSNFTLKIRSTKLEDSAMYFCASSGAITLNEKLFFGSGTQLSVL.

This clone showed up just a few times. The V call is TRBV6-5, the J call TRBJ1-4; weak D call: TRBD1 (6 bases). The CDR3 runs to 15 residues. Trimming shortened V by 0 bases and J by 2 bases, and 7 bases separated the two germline ends. CDR1 is MNHEY, CDR2 SVGAGI, per germline. Here the CDR3 DNA reads TGTGCCAGCAGTTACTCGAGGGGGACTAATGAAAAACTGTTTTTT. Its translation: CASSYSRGTNEKLFF.

This sequence joins TRBV6-5 and TRBJ2-7, with D hard to call. This CDR3 contains 14 residues. Germline assignment: CDR1 MNHEY and CDR2 SVGAGI. Trimming stripped 2 bases from V and 6 bases from J, with 14 bases between. CDR3 protein: CASSYGERRSEQYF. The CDR3, as DNA: TGTGCCAGCAGTTACGGAGAAAGGAGATCCGAGCAGTACTTC.

This clone was detected only once. The rearrangement links TRBV7-2 to TRBJ2-7; TRBD1 agrees at 10 bases. There are 15 residues in the CDR3. The ends lost 5 bases at V and 3 bases at J; junction bases unmatched: 7. The V gene's germline CDR1 is SGHTA and CDR2 FQGNSA. CDR3: CASSVDRGLFYEQYF. The CDR3 bases are TGTGCCAGCAGCGTTGACAGGGGGCTCTTCTACGAGCAGTACTTC.

The CDR3 sequence is CASSPRTEYEQYF. CDR3 DNA sequence: TGTGCCAGCAGTCCCAGGACTGAATACGAGCAGTACTTC. The V and J genes are TRBV27 and TRBJ2-7, with D possibly matching TRBD2 (5 bases). The CDR3 consists of 13 residues. V lost 5 bases and J lost 4, with 12 bases in between. The germline CDR1 and CDR2 sequences are MNHEY and SMNVEV (reference sequence).

This chain links TRBV7-3 with TRBJ2-3, with 10 bases that match TRBD2. With V trimmed by 2 bases and J by 2 bases, 4 bases remained unmatched. The CDR3 runs 16 residues. Germline V gene sequence: CDR1 SGHTA, CDR2 FQGTGA. The CDR3 DNA is TGTGCCAGCAGCTTAGGTGGACTAGCGGACACAGATACGCAGTATTTT. This translates into CASSLGGLADTDTQYF.

In its sample, this clone was seen once. The J gene is TRBJ2-7, the V gene TRBV2; tentative D call: TRBD1 (5 bases). CDR1 is SNHLY and CDR2 is FYNNEI in the germline V gene. Deletions cut 3 bases from V and 0 bases from J, with 9 bases between. The CDR3 length is 14 residues. The DNA for the CDR3 is TGTGCCAGCAGTGAGGACACCACCTCCTACGAGCAGTACTTC. Encoded protein: CASSEDTTSYEQYF.